Included here is one T cell receptor beta chain sequence, with context. Study processing details: Estimated nucleated cell counts came from reference gene primer amplification. The data were produced by immunoSEQ multiplex PCR, yet TCRdb's version contains in-frame clones alone and is incomplete. That table is the source of V, J and clone size, and D and trimming were worked out from the DNA. The sample includes fewer than 80,000 clones, around 86% seen only once; the top ten take roughly 1%. The sample originates from a study of blood T cell repertoires in COVID-19. Turning to the study itself: Italy, Spain and the United States were the sources of the convalescent and acute COVID-19 samples. PBMCs, B-cell-depleted T cells, or T cells provided the cDNA or gDNA that made up the material.

This CDR3 region has 14 residues. With 2 bases removed from V and 3 bases from J, the gap between germline ends came to 8 bases. Germline loops: CDR1 KGHSH, CDR2 LQKENI. The sequence was collected from a man between 65 and 79 years old with acute or convalescent COVID-19. What was sequenced was peripheral blood. The V gene is TRBV18, the J gene TRBJ2-1; perhaps TRBD1 as D (5 bases). In DNA form, the CDR3 reads TGTGCCAGCTCACCAAGACAGAGCTACAATGAGCAGTTCTTC. It encodes CASSPRQSYNEQFF.